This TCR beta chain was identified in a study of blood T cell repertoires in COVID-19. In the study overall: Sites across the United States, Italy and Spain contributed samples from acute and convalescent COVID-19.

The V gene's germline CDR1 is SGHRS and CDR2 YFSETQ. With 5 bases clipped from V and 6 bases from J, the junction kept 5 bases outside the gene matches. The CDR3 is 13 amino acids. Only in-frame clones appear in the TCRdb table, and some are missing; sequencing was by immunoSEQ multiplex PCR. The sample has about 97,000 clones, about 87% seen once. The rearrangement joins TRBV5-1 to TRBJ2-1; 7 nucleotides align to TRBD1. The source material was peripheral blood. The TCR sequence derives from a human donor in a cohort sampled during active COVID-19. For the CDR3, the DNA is TGCGCCAGCAGTTATGACAGGGCCAATGAGCAGTTCTTC. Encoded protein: CASSYDRANEQFF.